The rows below give T cell receptor beta chains drawn from one sample of a study of identical twins. TCRdb reprocessed the 5' RACE reads with MiXCR, giving one entry per CDR3 protein. The table includes 200,000 to 250,000 distinct CDR3 sequences, about 14% detected once. Sequences were obtained from memory (CD45RO+) T cells sorted from blood. The receptors derive from a woman between 18 and 29 years old in good health. Both conserved end residues are part of each CDR3. A D gene is named only where the DNA matches it firmly. Part of the rows lack a size; the others show once, few, many or a class for expanded clones.

v_call	d_call	j_call	clone_size	cdr3_aa	cdr3_nt
TRBV29-1	.	TRBJ2-3	few	CSVNQDRSLGGTDTQYF	TGCAGCGTCAATCAGGACCGATCATTGGGGGGCACAGATACGCAGTATTTT
TRBV5-5	TRBD2	TRBJ2-3	few	CASSTGTSGSTDTQYF	TGTGCCAGCAGCACCGGGACTAGCGGTAGCACAGATACGCAGTATTTT
TRBV7-8	.	TRBJ2-2	many	CASSFGTSHTGELFF	TGTGCCAGCAGCTTTGGGACCTCTCACACCGGGGAGCTGTTTTTT
TRBV7-9	.	TRBJ1-2	few	CASSWGRFYGYTF	TGTGCCAGCAGCTGGGGAAGGTTCTATGGCTACACCTTC
TRBV5-6	.	TRBJ2-2	few	CASSSTGSTGELFF	TGTGCCAGCAGCTCTACAGGGAGCACCGGGGAGCTGTTTTTT
TRBV20-1	.	TRBJ2-2	few	CSARRLIGGITGELFF	TGCAGTGCTAGAAGACTGATCGGGGGAATCACCGGGGAGCTGTTTTTT
TRBV5-8	.	TRBJ2-3	.	CASSLSPSTDTQYF	TGTGCCAGCAGCTTGTCCCCGAGCACAGATACGCAGTATTTT
TRBV12-3/TRBV12-4	.	TRBJ2-7	many	CASSITGRLYEQYF	TGTGCCAGCAGTATTACGGGACGGCTCTACGAGCAGTACTTC
TRBV7-2	.	TRBJ1-2	few	CASSSSPFYGYTF	TGTGCCAGCAGCTCCTCCCCATTCTATGGCTACACCTTC
TRBV5-5	TRBD1	TRBJ2-2	few	CASSFQGAGFDTGELFF	TGTGCCAGCAGCTTCCAGGGGGCTGGATTCGACACCGGGGAGCTGTTTTTT
TRBV7-3	TRBD1	TRBJ1-6	.	CASSKDRDGSPLHF	TGTGCCAGCAGCAAAGACAGGGACGGGTCACCCCTCCACTTT
TRBV12-3/TRBV12-4	.	TRBJ2-2	many	CASSLSGRTGELFF	TGTGCCAGCAGTTTGAGTGGGAGGACCGGGGAGCTGTTTTTT
TRBV5-1	.	TRBJ1-1	.	CASSLGGGANTEAFF	TGCGCCAGCAGCTTGGGTGGGGGCGCGAACACTGAAGCTTTCTTT
TRBV12-3/TRBV12-4	TRBD2	TRBJ2-3	few	CASSSGTSGGMTDTQYF	TGTGCCAGCAGTTCCGGGACTAGCGGGGGGATGACAGATACGCAGTATTTT
TRBV18	.	TRBJ1-5	few	CASSPGTNQPQHF	TGTGCCAGCTCCCCAGGGACCAATCAGCCCCAGCATTTT
TRBV6-5	TRBD2	TRBJ2-7	.	CASSYSGRSAYEQYF	TGTGCCAGCAGTTATAGCGGGAGATCGGCCTACGAGCAGTACTTC
TRBV5-6	.	TRBJ1-1	few	CASSAGTANTEAFF	TGTGCCAGCAGCGCCGGGACGGCGAACACTGAAGCTTTCTTT
TRBV7-8	.	TRBJ2-7	.	CASKGRGGGVWEQYF	TGTGCCAGCAAGGGGCGGGGAGGCGGGGTGTGGGAGCAGTACTTC
TRBV5-1	TRBD2	TRBJ2-1	many	CASSSLAGGPNEQFF	TGCGCCAGCAGCTCACTAGCGGGGGGCCCCAATGAGCAGTTCTTC
TRBV28	.	TRBJ2-1	few	CASRRGGADYNEQFF	TGTGCCAGCAGACGTGGGGGGGCGGATTACAATGAGCAGTTCTTC
TRBV5-5	TRBD1	TRBJ2-5	.	CASSLPVTGGSETQYF	TGTGCCAGCAGCTTGCCCGTGACAGGGGGCTCGGAGACCCAGTACTTC
TRBV3-1	TRBD2	TRBJ2-3	once	CASCPNLAGASTDTQYF	TGTGCCTCCTGCCCGAACCTAGCGGGGGCTAGCACAGATACGCAGTATTTT
TRBV20-1	TRBD1	TRBJ1-4	.	CSAGLGQGGEKLFF	TGCAGTGCAGGACTCGGACAGGGAGGTGAAAAACTGTTTTTT
TRBV18	.	TRBJ1-2	.	CASSSSRGLYGYTF	TGTGCCAGCTCATCAAGCCGGGGCCTATATGGCTACACCTTC
TRBV20-1	.	TRBJ2-3	.	CSASLPTDTQYF	TGCAGTGCTAGTCTGCCTACAGATACGCAGTATTTT
TRBV30	.	TRBJ1-3	many	CAWSGNSVAGNTIYF	TGTGCCTGGAGTGGTAACTCTGTGGCCGGAAACACCATATATTTT
TRBV11-2	TRBD2	TRBJ2-3	few	CASSPTSGDGNTQYF	TGTGCCAGCAGCCCGACTAGCGGGGACGGGAATACGCAGTATTTT
TRBV10-3	.	TRBJ1-3	few	CATHGGSGNTIYF	TGTGCCACCCACGGGGGCTCTGGAAACACCATATATTTT
TRBV20-1	.	TRBJ2-3	.	CSASRQDSTDTQYF	TGCAGTGCTAGCCGACAGGATAGCACAGATACGCAGTATTTT
TRBV6-1	TRBD1	TRBJ2-5	.	CASRNRGVETQYF	TGTGCCAGCAGAAACAGGGGTGTGGAGACCCAGTACTTC
TRBV11-2	.	TRBJ2-5	.	CASSAGGQGRTQYF	TGTGCCAGCAGCGCAGGCGGGCAGGGTAGGACCCAGTACTTC
TRBV6-5	.	TRBJ2-1	.	CASSDSGRYNEQFF	TGTGCCAGCAGTGACTCCGGGCGTTACAATGAGCAGTTCTTC
TRBV7-2	.	TRBJ2-2	few	CASSLRRQWEDTGELFF	TGTGCCAGCAGCTTAAGAAGACAGTGGGAGGATACCGGGGAGCTGTTTTTT
TRBV3-1	TRBD2	TRBJ2-3	.	CASSLHLAGGTDTQYF	TGTGCCAGCAGCCTACACCTAGCGGGTGGCACAGATACGCAGTATTTT
TRBV19	.	TRBJ2-7	many	CASSFRGEQYF	TGTGCCAGTAGTTTCCGTGGAGAGCAGTACTTC
TRBV12-3/TRBV12-4	.	TRBJ1-2	many	CASSIMGPGMYGYTF	TGTGCCAGCAGTATTATGGGACCGGGGATGTATGGCTACACCTTC
TRBV6-1	.	TRBJ2-2	.	CASRGPYTGELFF	TGTGCCAGCAGGGGCCCTTACACCGGGGAGCTGTTTTTT
TRBV25-1	TRBD1	TRBJ1-6	few	CATMTGSNSPLHF	TGTGCCACCATGACAGGGAGTAATTCACCCCTCCACTTT
TRBV20-1	TRBD1	TRBJ1-5	many	CSASPRQGSDQPQHF	TGCAGTGCTTCCCCCCGACAGGGATCGGATCAGCCCCAGCATTTT
TRBV5-1	.	TRBJ1-1	few	CASTDSTEAFF	TGCGCCAGCACAGACAGCACTGAAGCTTTCTTT
TRBV12-3/TRBV12-4	.	TRBJ2-3	.	CASSFPSVPDTQYF	TGTGCCAGCAGTTTCCCTAGCGTACCGGATACGCAGTATTTT
TRBV19	TRBD1	TRBJ2-7	.	CASSTRQGSYEQYF	TGTGCCAGTAGTACCCGACAGGGGTCCTACGAGCAGTACTTC
TRBV2	TRBD1	TRBJ2-7	once	CASRTDAGGYEQYF	TGTGCCAGCAGGACCGACGCAGGGGGCTACGAGCAGTACTTC